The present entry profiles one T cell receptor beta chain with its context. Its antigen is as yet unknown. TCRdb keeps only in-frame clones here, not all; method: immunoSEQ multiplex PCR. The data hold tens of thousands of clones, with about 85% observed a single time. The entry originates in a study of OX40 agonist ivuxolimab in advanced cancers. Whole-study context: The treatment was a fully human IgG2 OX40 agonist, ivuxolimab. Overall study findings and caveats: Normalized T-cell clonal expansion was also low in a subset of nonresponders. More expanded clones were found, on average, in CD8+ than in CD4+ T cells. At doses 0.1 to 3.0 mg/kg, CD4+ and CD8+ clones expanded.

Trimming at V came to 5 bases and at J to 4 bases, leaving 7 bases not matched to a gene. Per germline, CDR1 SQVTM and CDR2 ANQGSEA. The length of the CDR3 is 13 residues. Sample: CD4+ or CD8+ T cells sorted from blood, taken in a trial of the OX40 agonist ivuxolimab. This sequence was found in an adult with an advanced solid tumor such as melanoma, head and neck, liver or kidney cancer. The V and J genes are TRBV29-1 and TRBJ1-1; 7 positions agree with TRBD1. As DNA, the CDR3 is TGCAGCGTTAAAGGACAGGCCATCACTGAAGCTTTCTTT. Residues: CSVKGQAITEAFF.